This T cell receptor (beta chain) was retrieved from a study of control samples from healthy donors and cancer patients. Profiling relied on immunoSEQ multiplex PCR, and the TCRdb table lists in-frame clones only, not all of them. This sample has 100,000 to 150,000 clones, with about 91% found just once. The TCR was taken from a man aged 18 to 29 in good health. The sequenced sample consisted of blood.

The DNA of the CDR3 is TGTGCCAGCAGTTACTCGGAGGGGCGAAATGAGCAGTTCTTC. This encodes CASSYSEGRNEQFF. The chain uses TRBV6-6 and TRBJ2-1; D is perhaps TRBD2 (6 bases). V was trimmed by 0 bases and J by 7 bases, leaving 10 bases between them. Germline V CDR1 and CDR2: MNHNY, SVGAGI (reference sequence). The CDR3 is 14 amino acids.